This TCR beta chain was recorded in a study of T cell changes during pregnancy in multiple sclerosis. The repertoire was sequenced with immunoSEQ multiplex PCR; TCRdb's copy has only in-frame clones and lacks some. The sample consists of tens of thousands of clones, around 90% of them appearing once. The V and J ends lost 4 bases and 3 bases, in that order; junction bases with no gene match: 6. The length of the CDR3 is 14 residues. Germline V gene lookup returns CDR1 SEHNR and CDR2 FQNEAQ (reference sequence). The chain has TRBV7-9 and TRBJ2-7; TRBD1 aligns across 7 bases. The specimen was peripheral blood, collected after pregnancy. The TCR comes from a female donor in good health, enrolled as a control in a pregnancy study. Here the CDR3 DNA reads TGTGCCAGCAGCTCTCCCGGGACAGTCTACGAGCAGTACTTC. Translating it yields CASSSPGTVYEQYF.